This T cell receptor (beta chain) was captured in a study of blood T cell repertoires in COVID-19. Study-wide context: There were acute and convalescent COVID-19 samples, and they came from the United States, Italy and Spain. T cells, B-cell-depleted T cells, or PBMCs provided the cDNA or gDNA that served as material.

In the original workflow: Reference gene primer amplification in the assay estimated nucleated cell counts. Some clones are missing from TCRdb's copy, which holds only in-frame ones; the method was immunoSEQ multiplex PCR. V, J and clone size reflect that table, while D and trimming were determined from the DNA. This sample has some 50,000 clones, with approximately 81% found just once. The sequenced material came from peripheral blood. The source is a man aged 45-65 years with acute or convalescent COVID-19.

The CDR3 DNA reads as TGTGCCAGCAGTCGTTACAGGGGAAATCAGCCCCAGCATTTT. Translated: CASSRYRGNQPQHF. The V call is TRBV27, the J call TRBJ1-5; 7 bases fit TRBD1. Losses at the gene ends were 5 bases for V and 4 bases for J; bases not matched to a gene: 5. Germline loops: CDR1 MNHEY, CDR2 SMNVEV (reference sequence). The CDR3 runs to 14 residues.